This TCR beta chain was documented in a study of cytomegalovirus exposure and HLA in healthy donors. In the PCR, 60 Vbeta and 13 Jbeta primers were used. Measured with immunoSEQ multiplex PCR; TCRdb has only the in-frame clones, and not every one. The profile shows under 150,000 clones, approximately 10% of them singletons. Study-level findings and limits: Reportedly, cytomegalovirus status was diagnosed with high sensitivity and specificity. In a later analysis, donors in an Asian-associated ancestry cluster reportedly had fewer N-insertions in productive TCRs than the cohort mean. Sequence variants that were highly shared formed a cluster that was likely a sequencing artifact. Researchers catalogued about 150 TCR beta chains as cytomegalovirus-associated.

For this clone: The antigen remains undetermined.

The clonotype originates from a woman in her 40s in good health and CMV-seropositive. Sequenced input: PBMCs.

The CDR3 DNA reads as TGTGCCAGCAGGCACACCGGGACAGGGTTTGATTCACCCCTCCACTTT. Its protein product is CASRHTGTGFDSPLHF. This chain joins TRBV7-9 and TRBJ1-6; 9 bases agree with TRBD1. Looked up from germline, CDR1 is SEHNR and CDR2 is FQNEAQ (reference sequence). The CDR3 spans 16 residues. V lost 6 bases to trimming and J lost 8 bases; unmatched junction nucleotides: 11.